The rows below give T cell receptor beta chains drawn from one sample of a study of technical replicates of blood from several donors. Method: immunoSEQ multiplex PCR; TCRdb's copy keeps in-frame clones and lacks some. The sample holds 80,000 to 90,000 clones, 90% to 95% seen once. Input material: T cells isolated from PBMCs. These receptors were obtained from a human donor in good health. The CDR3 runs from the conserved cysteine through the conserved F or W. D genes are given only for firm matches. Some rows have no size entry. The others give once, few or many, or a class for an expanded clone.

v_gene,len,d_gene,j_gene,abundance,CDR3aa,CDR3nt
TRBV7-3,14,TRBD1,TRBJ1-4,NA,CASSATGGDEKLFF,TGTGCCAGCAGCGCGACAGGGGGGGATGAAAAACTGTTTTTT
TRBV7-9,13,TRBD1,TRBJ1-2,NA,CASIRGQGNGYTF,TGTGCCAGCATTCGAGGACAGGGAAACGGCTACACCTTC
TRBV11-3,12,NA,TRBJ2-2,once,CASTQGTGELFF,TGTGCCAGCACACAGGGCACCGGGGAGCTGTTTTTT
TRBV5-1,16,TRBD1,TRBJ2-1,NA,CASSLDGTAIYNEQFF,TGCGCCAGCAGCTTGGACGGGACAGCCATATACAATGAGCAGTTCTTC
TRBV7-9,13,NA,TRBJ2-7,NA,CASSPGSFHEQYF,TGTGCCAGCAGCCCCGGGAGTTTCCACGAGCAGTACTTC
TRBV19,17,NA,TRBJ1-3,once,CASISFGGALSGNTIYF,TGTGCCAGTATTTCTTTCGGGGGAGCCTTATCTGGAAACACCATATATTTT
TRBV6-6,13,TRBD1,TRBJ1-2,NA,CASRPRGLDGYTF,TGTGCCAGCAGACCCAGGGGGCTCGACGGCTACACCTTC
TRBV19,14,NA,TRBJ2-1,NA,CASSWDILYNEQFF,TGTGCCAGTAGTTGGGACATCTTATACAATGAGCAGTTCTTC
TRBV28,14,TRBD2,TRBJ2-7,once,CASRGLAGEYEQYF,TGTGCCAGCCGCGGACTAGCGGGAGAGTACGAGCAGTACTTC
TRBV9,15,NA,TRBJ1-3,NA,CASSTEPGLGKLNNF,TGTGCCAGCAGCACCGAACCAGGTCTCGGTAAACTTAATAATTTT
TRBV4-2,22,TRBD2,TRBJ2-2,NA,CASSPHSGSGSAGWGGTGELFF,TGTGCCAGCAGCCCACATTCGGGGAGCGGGAGCGCAGGATGGGGGGGCACCGGGGAGCTGTTTTTT
TRBV6-5,15,NA,TRBJ2-5,NA,CASSYSGFLGETQYF,TGTGCCAGCAGTTATTCGGGATTTTTAGGAGAGACCCAGTACTTC
TRBV28,18,TRBD2,TRBJ2-3,once,CASSLSHPGGGLADTQYF,TGTGCCAGCAGTTTATCCCATCCGGGCGGGGGATTGGCAGATACGCAGTATTTT
TRBV4-1,15,TRBD1,TRBJ1-2,NA,CASSQIIGTGRGYTF,TGCGCCAGCAGCCAAATCATCGGGACAGGAAGAGGCTACACCTTC
TRBV28,13,NA,TRBJ1-2,NA,CASSLGGLDGYTF,TGTGCCAGCAGCCTGGGGGGGCTCGATGGCTACACCTTC
TRBV13,14,NA,TRBJ2-1,NA,CATSPLAAYNEQFF,TGTGCCACCTCTCCACTAGCTGCCTACAATGAGCAGTTCTTC
TRBV5-4,13,NA,TRBJ1-2,once,CASSLQGIYGYTF,TGTGCCAGCAGTCTACAGGGTATCTATGGCTACACCTTC
TRBV10-2,12,TRBD1,TRBJ1-2,NA,CAVQGINYGYTF,TGCGCCGTACAGGGGATTAACTATGGCTACACCTTC
TRBV7-8,14,NA,TRBJ2-7,NA,CASSPGSNSYEQYF,TGTGCCAGCAGCCCCGGTTCGAACAGCTACGAGCAGTACTTC
TRBV28,19,TRBD1,TRBJ2-7,NA,CASSFPSTGVFLSSYEQYF,TGTGCCAGCAGTTTCCCTTCCACAGGGGTATTCCTTTCTTCCTACGAGCAGTACTTC
TRBV15,18,NA,TRBJ2-3,NA,CATSREQGTRTGTDTQYF,TGTGCCACCAGCAGAGAGCAGGGGACCCGGACCGGCACAGATACGCAGTATTTT
TRBV5-1,13,NA,TRBJ2-7,NA,CASRYGVEYEQYF,TGCGCCAGCAGATACGGAGTTGAATACGAGCAGTACTTC
TRBV6-5,16,NA,TRBJ2-7,NA,CASSYGALPSSYEQYF,TGTGCCAGCAGTTACGGGGCTCTTCCTAGCTCCTACGAGCAGTACTTC
TRBV15,18,TRBD2,TRBJ2-5,NA,CATSLGASGGEYQETQYF,TGTGCCACCAGCTTGGGGGCTAGCGGGGGCGAGTACCAAGAGACCCAGTACTTC
TRBV21-1,14,NA,TRBJ2-1,NA,CASSKVGTANEQFF,TGTGCCAGCAGCAAAGTTGGGACAGCTAATGAGCAGTTCTTC
TRBV27,12,NA,TRBJ2-7,NA,CASSQEGYEQYF,TGTGCCAGCAGCCAAGAGGGCTACGAGCAGTACTTC
TRBV5-1,15,TRBD1,TRBJ2-3,NA,CASSFGGQGTDTQYF,TGCGCCAGCAGCTTCGGGGGACAGGGGACAGATACGCAGTATTTT
TRBV4-2,15,TRBD1,TRBJ2-2,NA,CASTYGDRNTGELFF,TGTGCCAGCACATATGGGGACAGGAACACCGGGGAGCTGTTTTTT
TRBV2,15,NA,TRBJ2-7,NA,CASSMSGAGLSEQYF,TGTGCCAGCAGTATGAGTGGGGCAGGATTGAGCGAGCAGTACTTC
TRBV4-1,14,TRBD1,TRBJ1-4,once,CASSPGTANEKLFF,TGCGCCAGCAGCCCGGGGACAGCTAATGAAAAACTGTTTTTT
TRBV7-2,12,TRBD1,TRBJ1-4,NA,CASGTGVINLFF,TGTGCCAGCGGGACAGGGGTAATTAATTTGTTTTTT
TRBV18,15,TRBD1,TRBJ1-6,NA,CASSLSGTGDSPLHF,TGTGCCAGCTCACTTAGCGGGACAGGGGATTCACCCCTCCACTTT
TRBV19,15,NA,TRBJ2-5,NA,CASSMGGTGKETQYF,TGTGCCAGTAGTATGGGGGGTACCGGCAAAGAGACCCAGTACTTC
TRBV6-5,15,NA,TRBJ2-7,NA,CASSYPERNPYEQYF,TGTGCCAGCAGTTACCCCGAGAGGAATCCCTACGAGCAGTACTTC
TRBV5-1,14,NA,TRBJ2-7,NA,CASSLAEGADEQYF,TGCGCCAGCAGCTTGGCCGAAGGGGCCGACGAGCAGTACTTC
TRBV7-2,14,NA,TRBJ2-7,NA,CASSSRPERREQYF,TGTGCCAGCAGCTCCCGCCCGGAGAGGAGGGAGCAGTACTTC
TRBV28,16,TRBD1,TRBJ1-3,NA,CASSLNEGAWGNTIYF,TGTGCCAGCAGTCTCAATGAGGGGGCGTGGGGAAACACCATATATTTT
TRBV7-8,15,TRBD1,TRBJ1-1,NA,CATSRDRAKNTEAFF,TGTGCCACTTCCAGGGACAGGGCAAAGAACACTGAAGCTTTCTTT
TRBV11-2,17,NA,TRBJ1-1,few,CASSLDLTGTMNTEAFF,TGTGCCAGCAGCTTAGATCTCACAGGGACCATGAACACTGAAGCTTTCTTT
TRBV15,13,NA,TRBJ1-1,NA,CATIKEWDTEAFF,TGTGCCACCATTAAGGAGTGGGACACTGAAGCTTTCTTT
TRBV6-5,14,TRBD1,TRBJ2-4,NA,CASSRRQGQNIQYF,TGTGCCAGCAGCCGAAGACAGGGCCAAAACATTCAGTACTTC
TRBV28,15,NA,TRBJ2-4,NA,CASSLRGLAKNIQYF,TGTGCCAGCAGTTTACGAGGTTTAGCCAAAAACATTCAGTACTTC
TRBV5-8,14,TRBD1,TRBJ1-5,NA,CASSSGQAEGAQHF,TGTGCCAGCAGCTCTGGACAGGCCGAAGGGGCCCAGCATTTT
TRBV25-1,14,NA,TRBJ1-1,NA,CASSDPKGYPEAFF,TGTGCCAGCAGCGACCCCAAGGGGTACCCTGAAGCTTTCTTT
TRBV5-6,16,NA,TRBJ2-3,NA,CAIPIAARSSTDTQYF,TGTGCCATCCCTATAGCGGCACGTTCTAGCACAGATACGCAGTATTTT
TRBV5-1,12,NA,TRBJ1-3,NA,CASSLEGNTIYF,TGCGCCAGCAGCTTAGAGGGAAACACCATATATTTT
TRBV7-6,13,NA,TRBJ2-5,NA,CASSADTQETQYF,TGTGCCAGCAGCGCCGACACGCAAGAGACCCAGTACTTC
TRBV7-2,14,NA,TRBJ1-1,NA,CASSLARLVGEAFF,TGTGCCAGCAGCTTAGCTAGGCTAGTTGGAGAGGCTTTCTTT
TRBV29-1,11,NA,TRBJ1-1,NA,CSVAGGPEAFF,TGCAGCGTTGCTGGAGGACCTGAAGCTTTCTTT